The 26 T cell receptor beta chains below all came from one sample that was sequenced in a study of OX40 agonist ivuxolimab in advanced cancers. Clones were read by immunoSEQ multiplex PCR, and TCRdb kept only the in-frame ones, dropping some. Among roughly 67,000 clones listed, 88% were seen once. The sequencing here drew on CD4+ or CD8+ T cells sorted from blood, taken in a trial of the OX40 agonist ivuxolimab. The receptors shown here come from an adult with an advanced solid tumor such as melanoma, head and neck, liver or kidney cancer.

The chain has TRBV19 and TRBJ2-6; no clear D gene. The germline V gene encodes CDR1 LNHDA and CDR2 SQIVND (reference sequence). The CDR3 spans 15 residues. Trimming pared 5 bases from V and 2 bases from J, leaving 10 bases between. The CDR3 loop is CASSLGWAGANVLTF. Here the CDR3 DNA reads TGTGCCAGTAGTCTGGGGTGGGCTGGGGCCAACGTCCTGACTTTC.

A few counts support this clone. V is TRBV5-1 and J is TRBJ2-7; D uncertain. Germline V gene data show CDR1 as SGHRS and CDR2 as YFSETQ. This CDR3 is 12 amino acids long. Trimming pared 0 bases from V and 2 bases from J, leaving 3 bases between. CDR3 sequence reads: CASSLVAYEQYF. CDR3 nucleotides: TGCGCCAGCAGCTTGGTGGCCTACGAGCAGTACTTC.

The chain links TRBV4-1 to TRBJ1-1; 7 bases fit TRBD1. V was pared by 3 bases and J by 1 base, with 5 bases of the junction left unmatched. The CDR3 has 15 amino acids. The germline V gene encodes CDR1 MGHRA and CDR2 YSYEKL. The CDR3 DNA follows: TGCGCCAGCAGCCAGGCCGGGACAGCGAACACTGAAGCTTTCTTT. This gives the protein CASSQAGTANTEAFF.

The J gene is TRBJ1-6, the V gene TRBV6-5; tentatively, D is TRBD1 (6 bases). The CDR3 contains 15 residues. Trimming stripped 6 bases from V and 10 bases from J, with 19 bases between. Germline V gene data show CDR1 as MNHEY and CDR2 as SVGAGI. CDR3 sequence reads: CASRKAQGRGSPLHF. CDR3 nucleotides: TGTGCCAGCAGGAAGGCCCAGGGCAGGGGCTCACCCCTCCACTTT.

The chain recombines TRBV28 with TRBJ2-7; TRBD1 agrees at 9 bases. The CDR3 totals 16 residues. With V trimmed by 5 bases and J by 2 bases, 10 bases remained unmatched. Looked up from germline, CDR1 is MDHEN and CDR2 is SYDVKM. DNA for the CDR3: TGTGCCAGCAGTCCCATACCGGGACAGGGAACCTACGAGCAGTACTTC. Its protein product is CASSPIPGQGTYEQYF.

J is TRBJ1-3 and V is TRBV10-3; D not certain. Trimming shortened V by 0 bases and J by 10 bases, and 4 bases separated the two germline ends. The CDR3 is 11 residues long. CDR1 is ENHRY and CDR2 is SYGVKD in the germline V gene. CDR3 residues: CAISESKTIYF. Written as DNA, the CDR3 is TGTGCCATCAGTGAGTCAAAGACCATATATTTT.

The gene calls are TRBV12-5 and TRBJ2-1; possibly TRBD1 or TRBD2 for D (6 bases each). The CDR3 contains 16 residues. Germline CDR1 is LGHNT and CDR2 is FRNRAP. The germline V and J ends were trimmed by 2 bases and 8 bases, with 19 bases remaining between them. CDR3: CASGLTGGGKGDEQFF. In DNA, the CDR3 is TGTGCTAGTGGTTTGACCGGGGGCGGGAAGGGGGATGAGCAGTTCTTC.

CDR3 sequence (DNA): TGTGCCAGCAGTTCCCCGAGGATAGGGTCTAATGGGGCCAACGTCCTGACTTTC. It codes for CASSSPRIGSNGANVLTF. The chain links TRBV7-9 to TRBJ2-6; D uncertain. V lost 6 bases and J 3 bases, leaving 21 bases between the germline ends. The CDR3 extends over 18 amino acids. Germline-derived CDR1 and CDR2 are SEHNR and FQNEAQ (reference sequence).

This clone occurred a few times. The rearrangement uses TRBV27 and TRBJ1-2; tentatively, D is TRBD1 (5 bases). Germline CDR1 and CDR2: MNHEY and SMNVEV (reference sequence). V shed 5 bases and J shed 8 bases, with 15 bases lying between them. The CDR3 sequence is 13 residues long. CDR3 nucleotides: TGTGCCAGCAGTCCTCGGGGCGGGTGGGGCTACACCTTC. Protein product: CASSPRGGWGYTF.

The chain combines TRBV7-2 with TRBJ2-1; 11 bases are a match to TRBD2. V lost 5 bases, J lost 5 bases, and 5 bases stayed unmatched. CDR1 SGHTA and CDR2 FQGNSA come from the germline V gene. This CDR3 comprises 15 residues. The CDR3 protein is CASSPRLAGHNEQFF. In DNA form, the CDR3 reads TGTGCCAGCAGCCCGCGACTAGCGGGACACAATGAGCAGTTCTTC.

This chain connects TRBV27 to TRBJ2-7; D might be TRBD2 (6 bases). The germline V gene encodes CDR1 MNHEY and CDR2 SMNVEV (reference sequence). This CDR3 region has 16 residues. V was shortened by 8 bases and J by 3 bases, with 23 bases between the two germline ends. The CDR3 DNA follows: TGTGCCAGCCGACGACCCTTGGGGGGAAATGACTACGAGCAGTACTTC. Translation: CASRRPLGGNDYEQYF.

This clone was seen just once. The V call is TRBV6-1, the J call TRBJ2-2; 8 bases match TRBD1. The CDR3 spans 14 residues. V was pared by 6 bases and J by 0 bases, with 0 bases of the junction left unmatched. Germline V gene sequence: CDR1 MNHNS, CDR2 SASEGT. Written as DNA, the CDR3 is TGTGCCAGCAGACAGGGGGCGAACACCGGGGAGCTGTTTTTT. It encodes CASRQGANTGELFF.

This chain uses TRBV7-9 with TRBJ2-7; D is tentatively TRBD1 or TRBD2 (5 bases each). The germline V gene has CDR1 SEHNR and CDR2 FQNEAQ (reference sequence). Trimming left V 5 bases short and J 5 bases short, with 10 bases between. The CDR3 has 12 residues. The CDR3 DNA sequence: TGTGCCAGCAGCCCGGGACCCAACGAGCAGTACTTC. Protein: CASSPGPNEQYF.

This clone was recorded once. The rearrangement uses TRBV7-9 and TRBJ2-3; 7 nucleotides match TRBD2. V shed 5 bases and J 4 bases; nucleotides not matched to a gene: 15. CDR3 length equals 17 residues. The germline V gene has CDR1 SEHNR and CDR2 FQNEAQ (reference sequence). CDR3 sequence reads: CASSPRVGAGLADTQYF. The CDR3 bases are TGTGCCAGCAGCCCCCGTGTGGGAGCGGGACTGGCAGATACGCAGTATTTT.

This chain uses TRBV5-1 with TRBJ1-1; the match to TRBD1 covers 10 bases. Losses at the gene ends were 0 bases for V and 4 bases for J; bases not matched to a gene: 3. CDR1 and CDR2 from the germline V gene are SGHRS and YFSETQ. The CDR3 has 15 residues. Here the CDR3 DNA reads TGCGCCAGCAGCTTGGACGGGACAGGGGTCACTGAAGCTTTCTTT. This translates into CASSLDGTGVTEAFF.

The chain has TRBV29-1 and TRBJ1-1, with 11 bases lining up with TRBD1. Germline V gene lookup returns CDR1 SQVTM and CDR2 ANQGSEA. CDR3 length equals 13 residues. V was clipped by 7 bases and J by 4 bases; unmatched bases: 5. CDR3 bases: TGCAGCGGGGCCGGGACAGGGGGCACTGAAGCTTTCTTT. It encodes CSGAGTGGTEAFF.

V and J are TRBV28 and TRBJ1-1, with 10 bases lining up with TRBD1. Unmatched junction bases numbered 3, after V lost 6 bases and J lost 5 bases. The CDR3 has 13 residues. Germline CDR1 reads MDHEN; CDR2 reads SYDVKM. Written as DNA, the CDR3 is TGTGCCAGCAGCAGACAGGGGGCTACTGAAGCTTTCTTT. It encodes CASSRQGATEAFF.

Here the CDR3 DNA reads TGTGCCATCATGGGGGACCCTGGCTACACCTTC. Translating it yields CAIMGDPGYTF. This rearrangement joins TRBV10-3 to TRBJ1-2; perhaps TRBD1 as D (5 bases). V lost 7 bases and J lost 7, with 10 bases in between. This CDR3 is built from 11 residues. CDR1 and CDR2 (germline): ENHRY, SYGVKD.

V is TRBV7-8 and J is TRBJ1-1, with a possible D match to TRBD1 (6 bases). The CDR3 is 12 amino acids. The V end was cut by 5 bases, the J end by 7 bases, with 11 bases between. Germline assignment: CDR1 SGHVS and CDR2 FQNEAQ. The CDR3 loop reads CASSVLTGEAFF. The CDR3 coding sequence is TGTGCCAGCAGCGTCCTGACAGGTGAAGCTTTCTTT.

The V call is TRBV7-9, the J call TRBJ2-1, with 8 bases matching TRBD1. This CDR3 has 18 residues. V dropped 2 bases and J dropped 3; count of bases not matched to a gene: 12. Per the germline V gene, CDR1 is SEHNR and CDR2 is FQNEAQ (reference sequence). CDR3 sequence (DNA): TGTGCCAGCAGCTTAAATTGGGTCCGGACAGGGCTCTACAATGAGCAGTTCTTC. This encodes CASSLNWVRTGLYNEQFF.

V is TRBV7-9 and J is TRBJ2-1; 7 bases agree with TRBD2. Germline lookup yields CDR1 SEHNR and CDR2 FQNEAQ (reference sequence). This CDR3 spans 16 amino acids. Trimming cost V 5 bases and J 5 bases; bases outside gene matches: 12. The CDR3 here is CASSPPRSGPHNEQFF. The CDR3 DNA reads as TGTGCCAGCAGCCCCCCGCGTAGCGGGCCACACAATGAGCAGTTCTTC.

J is TRBJ2-2 and V is TRBV6-4; D remains unclear. The length of the CDR3 is 14 residues. The ends were cut back, 4 bases at V and 4 bases at J, with 10 bases in the middle. CDR1 is MRHNA and CDR2 is SNTAGT in the germline V gene. The CDR3 DNA reads as TGTGCCAGCAGTGTTAGCTTAGGCACCGGGGAGCTGTTTTTT. Its translation is CASSVSLGTGELFF.

This rearrangement joins TRBV28 to TRBJ1-1; D unclear. The CDR3 loop spans 12 amino acids. V gave up 2 bases and J gave up 7 bases, with 8 bases separating them. Germline-derived CDR1 and CDR2 are MDHEN and SYDVKM. CDR3 region: CASSLPQYEAFF. In DNA form, the CDR3 reads TGTGCCAGCAGTTTACCACAGTATGAAGCTTTCTTT.

The rearrangement links TRBV29-1 to TRBJ2-5, with D possibly matching TRBD1 (5 bases). In germline, CDR1 is SQVTM, CDR2 ANQGSEA. The CDR3 has 13 amino acids. The germline V and J ends were trimmed by 5 bases and 0 bases, with 10 bases remaining between them. The CDR3 sequence is CSVRQTYQETQYF. In DNA, the CDR3 is TGCAGCGTTAGACAGACGTACCAAGAGACCCAGTACTTC.

The V gene is TRBV5-1, the J gene TRBJ2-2; 7 bases match TRBD1. This CDR3 region has 15 residues. CDR1 is SGHRS, CDR2 YFSETQ, per germline. Trimming cost V 5 bases and J 1 base; bases outside gene matches: 5. Here the CDR3 DNA reads TGCGCCAGCAGGCAGGGGACAGTGAACACCGGGGAGCTGTTTTTT. Translation: CASRQGTVNTGELFF.

J is TRBJ1-2 and V is TRBV11-2; D ambiguous. The V end lost 5 bases, the J end lost 8 bases, and 12 bases lay between the germline ends. The length of the CDR3 is 12 residues. Germline V gene lookup returns CDR1 SGHAT and CDR2 FQNNGV. The chain's CDR3 is CASSAEGNGYTF. Written as DNA, the CDR3 is TGTGCCAGCAGCGCCGAAGGGAACGGCTACACCTTC.